Listed below are T cell receptor beta chains from one sample, sequenced in a study of blood T cell repertoires in COVID-19. The data were produced by immunoSEQ multiplex PCR, yet TCRdb's version contains in-frame clones alone and is incomplete. The sample carries 200,000 to 250,000 clones, 65% to 85% recorded once. The specimen sequenced was PBMCs or T cells enriched from blood (not recorded which). Receptors were obtained from a woman aged 40 to 50 who had recovered from COVID-19. The CDR3 runs from the conserved cysteine through the conserved F or W. The D gene is left open where the match is weak. The size of a clone is reported for some rows only, either as once, few or many, or as a class for expanded clones.

j_gene: TRBJ2-1
abundance: .
d_gene: TRBD2
v_gene: TRBV6-6
CDR3aa: CASGTSVEQFF
CDR3nt: TGTGCCAGCGGGACTAGCGTTGAGCAGTTCTTC

j_gene: TRBJ1-1
abundance: .
d_gene: TRBD1
v_gene: TRBV19
CDR3aa: CASSRDRLTEAFF
CDR3nt: TGTGCCAGTAGCAGGGACAGGTTGACTGAAGCTTTCTTT

j_gene: TRBJ2-2
abundance: few
d_gene: .
v_gene: TRBV11-3
CDR3aa: CASSLGQVNTGELFF
CDR3nt: TGTGCCAGCAGCTTAGGACAGGTTAACACCGGGGAGCTGTTTTTT

j_gene: TRBJ2-1
abundance: .
d_gene: .
v_gene: TRBV6-5
CDR3aa: CASSYSVTVNEQFF
CDR3nt: TGTGCCAGCAGTTACTCGGTAACGGTAAATGAGCAGTTCTTC

j_gene: TRBJ1-2
abundance: .
d_gene: TRBD1
v_gene: TRBV5-1
CDR3aa: CASSTGTGEIGYTF
CDR3nt: TGCGCCAGCAGCACAGGGACAGGGGAAATTGGCTACACCTTC

j_gene: TRBJ1-1
abundance: .
d_gene: TRBD1
v_gene: TRBV5-1
CDR3aa: CASRKEGARTEAFF
CDR3nt: TGCGCCAGCAGGAAGGAGGGGGCTCGGACTGAAGCTTTCTTT

j_gene: TRBJ1-3
abundance: once
d_gene: .
v_gene: TRBV7-8
CDR3aa: CASSLARRMSSGNTIYF
CDR3nt: TGTGCCAGCAGCTTAGCGAGGCGGATGAGCTCTGGAAACACCATATATTTT

j_gene: TRBJ1-2
abundance: .
d_gene: TRBD1
v_gene: TRBV11-2
CDR3aa: CASSSIWTGETGYTF
CDR3nt: TGTGCCAGCAGCTCGATATGGACAGGGGAGACTGGCTACACCTTC

j_gene: TRBJ2-7
abundance: few
d_gene: .
v_gene: TRBV7-3
CDR3aa: CASSARGSYEQYF
CDR3nt: TGTGCCAGCAGCGCCCGGGGCTCCTACGAGCAGTACTTC

j_gene: TRBJ1-3
abundance: .
d_gene: .
v_gene: TRBV6-5
CDR3aa: CAVLGGFGNTIYF
CDR3nt: TGTGCCGTATTGGGAGGCTTTGGAAACACCATATATTTT

j_gene: TRBJ2-2
abundance: .
d_gene: TRBD1
v_gene: TRBV5-6
CDR3aa: CASGQDTGELFF
CDR3nt: TGTGCCAGCGGACAGGACACCGGGGAGCTGTTTTTT

j_gene: TRBJ2-1
abundance: .
d_gene: .
v_gene: TRBV5-8
CDR3aa: CASSLESGGPYNEQFF
CDR3nt: TGTGCCAGCAGCTTGGAGTCAGGAGGCCCCTACAATGAGCAGTTCTTC

j_gene: TRBJ2-5
abundance: .
d_gene: TRBD1
v_gene: TRBV19
CDR3aa: CASSIGGAGGRETQYF
CDR3nt: TGTGCCAGTAGTATAGGAGGAGCAGGGGGCCGGGAGACCCAGTACTTC

j_gene: TRBJ1-1
abundance: few
d_gene: .
v_gene: TRBV19
CDR3aa: CASRWSTNTEAFF
CDR3nt: TGTGCCAGTAGGTGGTCGACAAACACTGAAGCTTTCTTT

j_gene: TRBJ1-2
abundance: .
d_gene: .
v_gene: TRBV27
CDR3aa: CASSLSRDYGYTF
CDR3nt: TGTGCCAGCAGTTTATCGAGGGACTATGGCTACACCTTC

j_gene: TRBJ2-1
abundance: few
d_gene: TRBD2
v_gene: TRBV29-1
CDR3aa: CSVDRTSGRNEQFF
CDR3nt: TGCAGCGTCGACAGAACTAGCGGGAGAAATGAGCAGTTCTTC

j_gene: TRBJ2-3
abundance: .
d_gene: .
v_gene: TRBV2
CDR3aa: CASTGIRTVPDTQYF
CDR3nt: TGTGCCAGCACCGGCATTCGGACTGTTCCAGATACGCAGTATTTT

j_gene: TRBJ2-1
abundance: few
d_gene: .
v_gene: TRBV11-3
CDR3aa: CASSLLLAGNNEQFF
CDR3nt: TGTGCCAGCAGCTTATTGCTAGCAGGAAATAATGAGCAGTTCTTC

j_gene: TRBJ2-1
abundance: once
d_gene: .
v_gene: TRBV3-1/TRBV3-2
CDR3aa: CASSLSPDSKMNEQFF
CDR3nt: TGTGCCAGCAGCCTTTCTCCGGACAGCAAGATGAATGAGCAGTTCTTC

j_gene: TRBJ2-3
abundance: .
d_gene: .
v_gene: TRBV30
CDR3aa: CAWGTSTDTQYF
CDR3nt: TGTGCCTGGGGGACAAGCACAGATACGCAGTATTTT

j_gene: TRBJ1-2
abundance: .
d_gene: .
v_gene: TRBV4-3
CDR3aa: CASSPGGVYGYTF
CDR3nt: TGCGCCAGCAGCCCAGGAGGAGTCTATGGCTACACCTTC

j_gene: TRBJ2-3
abundance: once
d_gene: .
v_gene: TRBV7-2
CDR3aa: CASSVTLADTQYF
CDR3nt: TGTGCCAGCAGCGTCACTCTAGCGGATACGCAGTATTTT

j_gene: TRBJ2-1
abundance: .
d_gene: .
v_gene: TRBV3-1/TRBV3-2
CDR3aa: CASRQGSNEQFF
CDR3nt: TGTGCCAGCAGGCAAGGTTCGAATGAGCAGTTCTTC

j_gene: TRBJ1-2
abundance: .
d_gene: .
v_gene: TRBV5-4
CDR3aa: CASSPVANYGYTF
CDR3nt: TGTGCCAGCAGCCCCGTAGCTAACTATGGCTACACCTTC

j_gene: TRBJ1-2
abundance: once
d_gene: .
v_gene: TRBV5-4
CDR3aa: CASSFFDRRPFGYTF
CDR3nt: TGTGCCAGCAGCTTCTTCGACAGACGGCCCTTTGGCTACACCTTC

j_gene: TRBJ2-2
abundance: .
d_gene: TRBD1
v_gene: TRBV24-1
CDR3aa: CATSDFSTGGWTGELFF
CDR3nt: TGTGCCACCAGTGATTTTAGTACAGGGGGTTGGACCGGGGAGCTGTTTTTT

j_gene: TRBJ2-3
abundance: .
d_gene: TRBD2
v_gene: TRBV5-1
CDR3aa: CASSLEGGSSTDTQYF
CDR3nt: TGCGCCAGCAGCTTGGAAGGCGGGAGCAGCACAGATACGCAGTATTTT

j_gene: TRBJ1-2
abundance: .
d_gene: .
v_gene: TRBV27
CDR3aa: CASREQGTLYGYTF
CDR3nt: TGTGCCAGCAGGGAACAGGGAACTTTGTATGGCTACACCTTC

j_gene: TRBJ1-2
abundance: .
d_gene: TRBD1
v_gene: TRBV27
CDR3aa: CASSFRWDRDGYTF
CDR3nt: TGTGCCAGCAGTTTCCGATGGGACAGGGATGGCTACACCTTC

j_gene: TRBJ2-1
abundance: .
d_gene: TRBD2
v_gene: TRBV9
CDR3aa: CASSVGGGQGNEQFF
CDR3nt: TGTGCCAGCAGCGTAGGCGGGGGGCAGGGCAATGAGCAGTTCTTC

j_gene: TRBJ1-4
abundance: once
d_gene: .
v_gene: TRBV10-3
CDR3aa: CAISDRVNEKLFF
CDR3nt: TGTGCCATCAGTGACAGGGTTAATGAAAAACTGTTTTTT

j_gene: TRBJ2-5
abundance: .
d_gene: .
v_gene: TRBV10-2
CDR3aa: CASSGVQGKETQYF
CDR3nt: TGCGCCAGCAGTGGAGTACAGGGAAAAGAGACCCAGTACTTC

j_gene: TRBJ1-1
abundance: .
d_gene: .
v_gene: TRBV2
CDR3aa: CASSDEHRDKGEAFF
CDR3nt: TGTGCCAGCAGCGACGAACACCGGGACAAAGGTGAAGCTTTCTTT

j_gene: TRBJ2-2
abundance: .
d_gene: .
v_gene: TRBV5-4
CDR3aa: CASSLAIGRAGELFF
CDR3nt: TGTGCCAGCAGCTTGGCCATCGGGCGGGCCGGGGAGCTGTTTTTT

j_gene: TRBJ2-5
abundance: .
d_gene: TRBD1
v_gene: TRBV9
CDR3aa: CASSEGATEIQETQYF
CDR3nt: TGTGCCAGCAGCGAGGGGGCCACTGAAATCCAAGAGACCCAGTACTTC